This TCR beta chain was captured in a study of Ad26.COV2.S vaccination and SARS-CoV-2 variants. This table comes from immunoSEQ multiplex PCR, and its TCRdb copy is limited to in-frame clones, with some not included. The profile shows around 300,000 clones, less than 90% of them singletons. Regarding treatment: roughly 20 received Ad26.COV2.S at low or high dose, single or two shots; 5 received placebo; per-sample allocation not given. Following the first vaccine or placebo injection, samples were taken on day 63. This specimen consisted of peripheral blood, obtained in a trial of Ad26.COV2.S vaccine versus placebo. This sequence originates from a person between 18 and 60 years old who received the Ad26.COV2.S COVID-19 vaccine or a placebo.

The CDR3 protein is CASSMGQVEGPQHF. The DNA of the CDR3 is TGTGCCAGCAGTATGGGACAGGTGGAGGGGCCCCAGCATTTT. This rearrangement joins TRBV2 to TRBJ1-5, with TRBD1 identical over 8 bases. CDR1 SNHLY and CDR2 FYNNEI come from the germline V gene. The CDR3 is 14 residues long. V shed 5 bases, J shed 9 bases, and the junction held 9 bases outside the gene matches.